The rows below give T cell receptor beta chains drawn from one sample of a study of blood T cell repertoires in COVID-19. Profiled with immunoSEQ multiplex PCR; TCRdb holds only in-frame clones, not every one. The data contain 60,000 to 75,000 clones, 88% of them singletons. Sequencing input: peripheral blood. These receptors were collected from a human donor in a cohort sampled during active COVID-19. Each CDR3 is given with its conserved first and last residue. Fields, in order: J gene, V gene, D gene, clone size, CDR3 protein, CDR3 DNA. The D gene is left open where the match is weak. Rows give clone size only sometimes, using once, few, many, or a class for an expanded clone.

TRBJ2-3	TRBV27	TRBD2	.	CASRVLAGGPTDTQYF	TGTGCCAGCAGAGTACTAGCGGGAGGCCCAACAGATACGCAGTATTTT
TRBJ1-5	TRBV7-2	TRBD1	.	CASSLGDRGGNQPQHF	TGTGCCAGCAGCTTAGGCGACAGGGGAGGCAATCAGCCCCAGCATTTT
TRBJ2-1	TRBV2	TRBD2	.	CASSERSSGRAGNEQFF	TGTGCCAGCAGTGAAAGGTCTAGCGGGAGGGCCGGGAATGAGCAGTTCTTC
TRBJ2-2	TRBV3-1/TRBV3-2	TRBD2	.	CASSDGGGGYTGELFF	TGTGCCAGCAGCGACGGTGGCGGGGGGTACACCGGGGAGCTGTTTTTT
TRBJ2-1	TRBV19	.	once	CASSTTGSTYNEQFF	TGTGCCAGTAGTACGACAGGATCGACCTACAATGAGCAGTTCTTC
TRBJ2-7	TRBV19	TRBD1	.	CASSRTGEQYF	TGTGCCAGTAGTCGGACAGGGGAGCAGTACTTC
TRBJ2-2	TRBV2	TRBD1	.	CASNVRGLNTGELFF	TGTGCCAGCAATGTCAGGGGGCTAAACACCGGGGAGCTGTTTTTT
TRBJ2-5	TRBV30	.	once	CAWSSLHPETQYF	TGTGCCTGGAGTTCACTCCATCCAGAGACCCAGTACTTC
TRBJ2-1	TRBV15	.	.	CATSRDLTSSYNEQFF	TGTGCCACCAGCAGAGATCTAACTAGCTCCTACAATGAGCAGTTCTTC
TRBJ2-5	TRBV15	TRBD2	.	CATRPLAEEETQYF	TGTGCCACCCGACCACTAGCGGAGGAAGAGACCCAGTACTTC
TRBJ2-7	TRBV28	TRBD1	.	CASSGRGGTGGAREQYF	TGTGCCAGCAGTGGAAGGGGCGGAACAGGGGGCGCGAGGGAGCAGTACTTC
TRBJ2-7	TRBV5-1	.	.	CASSRGSSVTYEQYF	TGCGCCAGCAGCCGCGGTTCCAGCGTAACCTACGAGCAGTACTTC
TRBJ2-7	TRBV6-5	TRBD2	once	CAGSLAGLYEQYF	TGTGCCGGCAGTTTAGCGGGACTTTACGAGCAGTACTTC
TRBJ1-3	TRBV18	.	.	CASSPLQSPSGNTIYF	TGTGCCAGCTCACCATTGCAGTCACCCTCTGGAAACACCATATATTTT
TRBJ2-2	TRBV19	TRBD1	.	CASSMGDRPNTGELFF	TGTGCCAGTAGTATGGGGGACAGGCCCAACACCGGGGAGCTGTTTTTT
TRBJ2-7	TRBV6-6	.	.	CASSAPLASDTYEQYF	TGTGCCAGCAGTGCACCCCTAGCGTCCGATACCTACGAGCAGTACTTC
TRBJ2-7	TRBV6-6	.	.	CASNRRSGAGLYEQYF	TGTGCCAGCAATCGCCGGTCGGGTGCGGGACTCTACGAGCAGTACTTC
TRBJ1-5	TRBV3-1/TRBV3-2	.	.	CASSQDRDQPQHF	TGTGCCAGCAGCCAAGACAGGGATCAGCCCCAGCATTTT
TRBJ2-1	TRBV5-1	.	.	CASSPAEGYNEQFF	TGCGCCAGCAGCCCAGCCGAGGGATACAATGAGCAGTTCTTC
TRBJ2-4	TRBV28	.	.	CASQPRRDIQYF	TGTGCCAGCCAACCGAGGAGGGACATTCAGTACTTC
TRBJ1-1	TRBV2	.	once	CASSRGVGAFF	TGTGCCAGCAGTCGGGGGGTAGGAGCTTTCTTT
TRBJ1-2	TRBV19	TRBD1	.	CASGDRRRVYGYTF	TGTGCCAGTGGGGACAGGCGGAGGGTCTATGGCTACACCTTC